Below, 2 T cell receptor beta chains from the same sample are listed, as sequenced in a study of identical twins. TCRdb passed the 5' RACE reads through MiXCR, listing each CDR3 protein once. The data show hundreds of thousands of distinct CDR3 sequences, about a tenth seen once. Sequenced material: memory (CD45RO+) T cells sorted from blood. These receptors came from a woman younger than 30 in good health.

This clonotype was picked up many times. The chain joins TRBV7-2 to TRBJ1-1; D call uncertain. The CDR3 spans 12 residues. Germline CDR1 reads SGHTA; CDR2 reads FQGNSA. Trimming took off 3 bases at V and 7 bases at J, with 9 bases between the two ends. The CDR3 nucleotides read TGTGCCAGCAGCTTGTTAGGGTATGAAGCTTTCTTT. This sequence encodes CASSLLGYEAFF. Full variable domain (rest looked up from reference TRBV7-2 and TRBJ1-1): GAGVSQSPSNKVTEKGKDVELRCDPISGHTALYWYRQSLGQGLEFLIYFQGNSAPDKSGLPSDRFSAERTGGSVSTLTIQRTQQEDSAVYLCASSLLGYEAFFGQGTRLTVV.

At least ten counts were recorded for this clonotype. The rearrangement uses TRBV29-1 and TRBJ2-1; the D gene is possibly TRBD2 (5 bases). The CDR3 covers 12 residues. V dropped 7 bases and J dropped 0 bases, with 7 bases sitting between them. Germline values: CDR1 SQVTM, CDR2 ANQGSEA. CDR3 protein: CSGSGSYNEQFF. DNA of the CDR3: TGCAGCGGAAGCGGCTCCTACAATGAGCAGTTCTTC.